These 21 T cell receptor beta chains were all obtained from the same sample, sequenced in a study of spatial heterogeneity in lung cancer. The sample's time point: sample taken at primary tumor resection. TCRdb called the 5' RACE reads again in MiXCR, with one record for every CDR3 protein. The sample has tens of thousands of distinct CDR3 sequences; 7.5% are singletons. Sequenced here: PBMCs, sampled at surgery. The source of these receptors is a male donor with early-stage non-small cell lung cancer.

This clonotype was detected ten times or more. The chain carries TRBV29-1 and TRBJ2-1; D may be TRBD1 or TRBD2 (6 bases each). CDR3 length: 14 amino acids. V was trimmed by 4 bases and J by 5 bases, leaving 15 bases between them. Germline lookup yields CDR1 SQVTM and CDR2 ANQGSEA. Written as DNA, the CDR3 is TGCAGCGTTGTAATGCTAGGGGGGAACAATGAGCAGTTCTTC. Translation: CSVVMLGGNNEQFF.

A remark on this clonotype: Given a much more abundant clone one base away, this may be a read error. The chain is built from TRBV7-6 and TRBJ2-7; TRBD1 matches 7 bases. V lost 5 bases to trimming and J lost 6 bases; unmatched junction nucleotides: 7. The length of the CDR3 is 13 residues. CDR1 is SGHVS, CDR2 FNYEAQ, per germline. CDR3 nucleotides: TGTGCCAGCAGCCCCGGGACAGTGCTCGAGCAGTACTTC. Translated: CASSPGTVLEQYF.

This sequence joins TRBV6-5 and TRBJ2-7; D uncertain. V was shortened by 0 bases and J by 5 bases, with 11 bases between the two germline ends. Germline V gives CDR1 MNHEY, CDR2 SVGAGI. The CDR3 length is 14 residues. The CDR3 reads CASSYSKRDHEQYF. DNA of the CDR3: TGTGCCAGCAGTTACTCGAAAAGGGATCACGAGCAGTACTTC.

This clonotype occurred a few times. The rearrangement joins TRBV9 to TRBJ2-1, with TRBD1 matching over 9 bases. This CDR3 is built from 19 residues. Germline-derived CDR1 and CDR2 are SGDLS and YYNGEE. The V gene end was trimmed by 1 base and the J gene end by 7 bases; junction bases not matched to a gene: 18. The CDR3 protein is CASSVTKDRGHTGWNEQFF. In DNA, the CDR3 is TGTGCCAGCAGCGTAACTAAGGACAGGGGACATACTGGATGGAATGAGCAGTTCTTC.

This clonotype was detected many times. The chain uses TRBV6-5 and TRBJ2-3; 8 bases match TRBD1. This CDR3 comprises 16 residues. The V gene's germline CDR1 is MNHEY and CDR2 SVGAGI. J gave up 3 bases and V 4 bases, and 9 bases lay outside the gene matches. The CDR3 sequence: CASSSPRDRLTDTQYF. DNA of the CDR3: TGTGCCAGCAGTTCCCCCCGGGACAGGTTGACAGATACGCAGTATTTT.

In its sample, this clonotype was seen many times. The chain uses TRBV9 and TRBJ2-1; 10 bases map to TRBD2. The CDR3 has 15 amino acids. With 0 bases clipped from V and 3 bases from J, the junction kept 0 bases outside the gene matches. The V gene's germline CDR1 is SGDLS and CDR2 YYNGEE. CDR3 residues: CASSVGTSGYNEQFF. CDR3 DNA: TGTGCCAGCAGCGTAGGGACTAGCGGCTACAATGAGCAGTTCTTC.

This clonotype was counted many times. The chain joins TRBV29-1 to TRBJ1-1, with TRBD1 as a possible D gene (5 bases). Trimming took 6 bases from V and 4 from J, leaving 15 bases between them. The CDR3 covers 13 residues. Germline V gene sequence: CDR1 SQVTM, CDR2 ANQGSEA. In DNA, the CDR3 is TGCAGCGTAAACAGGAGTCCCCTCACTGAAGCTTTCTTT. Amino acid sequence: CSVNRSPLTEAFF.

This clonotype was observed a few times. The chain couples TRBV18 to TRBJ2-5, with a tentative D call TRBD1 (6 bases). This CDR3 is 15 amino acids long. The V end was cut by 2 bases, the J end by 5 bases, with 15 bases between. Looked up from germline, CDR1 is KGHSH and CDR2 is LQKENI. The CDR3 loop is CASSPSQGRVETQYF. CDR3 DNA sequence: TGTGCCAGCTCACCATCTCAGGGGCGTGTGGAGACCCAGTACTTC.

This clonotype turned up a few times. J is TRBJ2-7 and V is TRBV7-2; no definite D call. CDR1 and CDR2 (germline): SGHTA, FQGNSA. Deletions cut 3 bases from V and 5 bases from J, with 2 bases between. This CDR3 has 10 amino acids. CDR3 amino acids: CASSFNEQYF. CDR3 coding DNA: TGTGCCAGCAGCTTTAACGAGCAGTACTTC.

This clonotype was recorded many times. This sequence joins TRBV5-1 and TRBJ1-1; 12 nucleotides match TRBD1. The CDR3 is 14 residues long. Germline V lookup: CDR1 SGHRS, CDR2 YFSETQ. After removal of 3 bases from V and 5 bases from J, the junction contained 2 bases not matched to a gene. The CDR3 sequence: CASSWGQGATEAFF. CDR3 sequence (DNA): TGCGCCAGCAGCTGGGGACAGGGGGCGACTGAAGCTTTCTTT.

This clonotype was observed at least ten times. The chain's CDR3 is CASSPGTYEQYV. The CDR3 bases are TGTGCCAGCTCACCGGGGACTTACGAGCAGTACGTC. The chain has TRBV18 and TRBJ2-7; TRBD2 might be the D (6 bases). CDR1 KGHSH and CDR2 LQKENI come from the germline V gene. Trimming stripped 3 bases from V and 4 bases from J, with 7 bases between. The CDR3 is made up of 12 amino acids.

This rearrangement joins TRBV7-2 to TRBJ1-2, with D uncertain. Trimming removed 3 bases from V and 4 bases from J, with 9 bases in between. The CDR3 is 13 amino acids. The germline V gene has CDR1 SGHTA and CDR2 FQGNSA. CDR3 sequence (DNA): TGTGCCAGCAGCTTTGGGGAGTTCTATGGCTACACCTTC. Its protein product is CASSFGEFYGYTF.

This clonotype was counted only a few times. This rearrangement joins TRBV7-3 to TRBJ2-3; TRBD1 aligns across 9 bases. This CDR3 is built from 15 residues. V lost 6 bases to trimming and J lost 4 bases; unmatched junction nucleotides: 8. Germline loops: CDR1 SGHTA, CDR2 FQGTGA. In DNA form, the CDR3 reads TGTGCCAGCAGTTGGGGGACAGGGAGGGCAGATACGCAGTATTTT. Encoded protein: CASSWGTGRADTQYF.

In its sample, this clonotype was seen many times. CDR3 residues: CASSEAAVTRTQYF. The DNA of the CDR3 is TGTGCCAGCAGTGAAGCGGCAGTTACGAGGACCCAGTACTTC. The chain joins TRBV6-1 to TRBJ2-5; D remains ambiguous. Germline V gene data show CDR1 as MNHNS and CDR2 as SASEGT. Trimming shortened V by 0 bases and J by 7 bases, and 12 bases separated the two germline ends. The CDR3 covers 14 residues.

The chain has TRBV12-3 or TRBV12-4 and TRBJ2-5; 14 bases map to TRBD2. V was clipped by 2 bases and J by 4 bases; unmatched bases: 15. The CDR3 totals 20 residues. The DNA of the CDR3 is TGTGCCAGCAGTTTAAGGTCTAGGGGACTAGCGGGGGCTACCAGAGAGACCCAGTACTTC. Amino acids: CASSLRSRGLAGATRETQYF.

This clonotype was counted only a few times. The chain links TRBV11-2 to TRBJ2-3, with 9 bases aligning to TRBD2. Per the germline V gene, CDR1 is SGHAT and CDR2 is FQNNGV. The V segment lost 3 bases and the J segment 6 bases; nucleotides outside the gene matches: 7. This CDR3 spans 15 amino acids. The CDR3 loop reads CASSFLAGRGDTQYF. DNA for the CDR3: TGTGCCAGCAGCTTTCTAGCGGGAAGAGGGGATACGCAGTATTTT. The complete variable domain, with remaining parts taken from reference TRBV11-2 and TRBJ2-3, reads EAGVAQSPRYKIIEKRQSVAFWCNPISGHATLYWYQQILGQGPKLLIQFQNNGVVDDSQLPKDRFSAERLKGVDSTLKIQPAKLEDSAVYLCASSFLAGRGDTQYFGPGTRLTVL.

Ten or more counts support this clonotype. This chain links TRBV10-3 with TRBJ2-7; TRBD2 matches 7 bases. Germline lookup yields CDR1 ENHRY and CDR2 SYGVKD. The CDR3 loop spans 16 amino acids. The ends lost 7 bases at V and 2 bases at J; junction bases unmatched: 14. The CDR3 is CAITKRLAVSTYEQYV. The CDR3 region has the DNA TGTGCCATCACCAAGAGACTAGCTGTATCTACCTACGAGCAGTACGTC.

This clonotype was picked up a small number of times. J is TRBJ2-1 and V is TRBV5-1, with TRBD2 identical over 8 bases. Unmatched junction bases numbered 8, after V lost 2 bases and J lost 1 base. Germline V gene lookup returns CDR1 SGHRS and CDR2 YFSETQ. This CDR3 comprises 17 residues. CDR3 in DNA: TGCGCCAGCAGCTTTAGGTCAGCGGGAGTGTCCTACAATGAGCAGTTCTTC. It encodes CASSFRSAGVSYNEQFF.

This clonotype was recorded at least ten times. The V and J genes are TRBV9 and TRBJ1-2; D is ambiguous. Trimming left V 0 bases short and J 4 bases short, with 16 bases between. Germline loops: CDR1 SGDLS, CDR2 YYNGEE. There are 16 residues in the CDR3. The CDR3 loop reads CASSVEAGTDIYGYTF. The CDR3 DNA reads TGTGCCAGCAGCGTAGAGGCAGGAACAGACATCTATGGCTACACCTTC.

On this clonotype itself: A much larger clone sits a single nucleotide away, making a read error possible. The V gene is TRBV19, the J gene TRBJ2-7, with 8 bases lining up with TRBD1. Germline V lookup: CDR1 LNHDA, CDR2 SQIVND (reference sequence). This CDR3 region has 15 residues. CDR3 in amino acids: CACSQQGGDPYEQYF. The CDR3 DNA sequence: TGTGCCTGTAGTCAACAGGGGGGTGATCCCTACGAGCAGTACTTC.

The V gene is TRBV9, the J gene TRBJ1-1; D is ambiguous. The CDR3 is 14 residues long. V was trimmed by 0 bases and J by 0 bases, leaving 6 bases between them. The germline V gene has CDR1 SGDLS and CDR2 YYNGEE. The CDR3 bases are TGTGCCAGCAGCGTAGATCTTATGAACACTGAAGCTTTCTTT. It encodes CASSVDLMNTEAFF.